Given below is one T cell receptor beta chain in context. A few counts support this clone. There is no known antigen for this receptor. No much larger clonotype is one base removed from it; base qualities were not supplied. Germline trimming: 5 bases from V, 6 bases from J; junction bases outside gene matches: 4. The CDR3 measures 13 amino acids from cysteine to phenylalanine. The sequence is cut down to CDR3 DNA, 39 bases in frame from base 1. Looking up the germline V gene yields CDR1 SGHVS and CDR2 FQNEAQ. Because repertoires were sampled repeatedly during chemoradiotherapy, clonal expansion in the tumor microenvironment could be followed. Libraries came from the immunoSEQ multiplex PCR assay. Sourced from immuneACCESS, this table was stored by TCRdb with only in-frame sequences that have V and J called. A share of the clones is absent; for the studies checked, an unresolved V gene accounts for under half, and the remainder has no known explanation. This sample gives 9,500 to 15,000 clones in total; almost 90% of them show up just once. Less than 3.5% of the sample is taken by the ten largest.

This record belongs to a study of chemoradiotherapy in HPV16-positive cancers (dated by TCRdb to 2021 to 2024). With respect to the entire study: Using functional T-cell assays on cells from a couple of HPV16-positive patients, the researchers defined candidate HPV-specific T-cell clones and common TCR motifs. The study set out to ask whether T-cell immunity against the HPV oncoproteins E6 and E7 changes over the course of chemoradiotherapy and whether that immunity affects survival. Next, the candidate HPV-specific TCRs and motifs were followed in TCR repertoires from about 90 patients with HPV-related cancers.

What the research found in general, with its limitations: Expansion of candidate HPV-specific clones and E7-related TCR motifs was observed in the tumor microenvironment during treatment, whereas no such expansion was observed for non-HPV-specific T cells. The survival association was reported for HPV16-positive patients, and the functional definition of HPV-specific T cells was derived from only two HPV16-positive patients. Improved recurrence-free survival in HPV16-positive patients was associated with expansion of HPV-responsive T cells during chemoradiotherapy.

The sequence is built from TRBV7-8 and TRBJ1-5; TRBD1 fits 7 bases in the junction. Sampling was carried out from a patient who underwent chemoradiotherapy. The clonotype originates from a human donor with HPV-associated anogenital cancer. The CDR3 corresponds to CASSTGVGQPQHF. The DNA sequence is given as TGTGCCAGCAGCACAGGGGTCGGTCAGCCCCAGCATTTT.